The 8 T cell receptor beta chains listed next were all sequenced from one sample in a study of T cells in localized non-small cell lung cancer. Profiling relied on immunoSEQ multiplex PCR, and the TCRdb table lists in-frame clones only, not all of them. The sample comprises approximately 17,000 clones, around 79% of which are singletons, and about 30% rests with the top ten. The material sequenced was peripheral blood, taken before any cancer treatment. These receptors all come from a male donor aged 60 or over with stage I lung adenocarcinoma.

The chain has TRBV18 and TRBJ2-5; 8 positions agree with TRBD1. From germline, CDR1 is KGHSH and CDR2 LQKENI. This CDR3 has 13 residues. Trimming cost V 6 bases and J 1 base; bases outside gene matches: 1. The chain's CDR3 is CASSDRVQETQYF. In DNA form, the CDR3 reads TGTGCCAGCTCGGACAGGGTCCAAGAGACCCAGTACTTC.

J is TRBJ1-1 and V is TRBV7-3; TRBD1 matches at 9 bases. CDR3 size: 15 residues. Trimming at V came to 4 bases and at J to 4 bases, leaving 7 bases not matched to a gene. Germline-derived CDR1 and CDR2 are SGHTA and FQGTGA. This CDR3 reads CASSSTGGASTEAFF. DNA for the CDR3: TGTGCCAGCAGCTCAACAGGGGGCGCGTCCACTGAAGCTTTCTTT.

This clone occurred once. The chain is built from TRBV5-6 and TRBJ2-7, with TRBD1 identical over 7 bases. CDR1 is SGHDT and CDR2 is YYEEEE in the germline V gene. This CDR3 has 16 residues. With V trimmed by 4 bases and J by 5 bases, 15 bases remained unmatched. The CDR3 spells CASSPESGVRGNEQYF. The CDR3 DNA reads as TGTGCCAGCAGCCCGGAATCAGGGGTCAGGGGGAACGAGCAGTACTTC.

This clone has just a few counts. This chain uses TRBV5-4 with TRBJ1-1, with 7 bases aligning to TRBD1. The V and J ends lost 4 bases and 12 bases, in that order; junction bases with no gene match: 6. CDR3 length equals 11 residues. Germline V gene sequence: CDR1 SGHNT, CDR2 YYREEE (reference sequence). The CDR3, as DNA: TGTGCCAGCAGCGCAGGACAGGCGCCTTTCTTT. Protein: CASSAGQAPFF.

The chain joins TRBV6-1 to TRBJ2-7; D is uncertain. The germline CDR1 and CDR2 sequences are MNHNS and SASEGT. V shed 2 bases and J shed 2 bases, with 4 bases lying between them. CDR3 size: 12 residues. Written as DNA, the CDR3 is TGTGCCAGCAGTGAATTTGCCTACGAGCAGTACTTC. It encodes CASSEFAYEQYF.

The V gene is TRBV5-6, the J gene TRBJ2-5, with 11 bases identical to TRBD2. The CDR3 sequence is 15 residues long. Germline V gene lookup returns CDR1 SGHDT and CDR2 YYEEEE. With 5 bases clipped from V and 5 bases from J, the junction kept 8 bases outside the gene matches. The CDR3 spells CASSPTSGIRETQYF. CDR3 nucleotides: TGTGCCAGCAGTCCGACTAGCGGGATTAGGGAGACCCAGTACTTC.

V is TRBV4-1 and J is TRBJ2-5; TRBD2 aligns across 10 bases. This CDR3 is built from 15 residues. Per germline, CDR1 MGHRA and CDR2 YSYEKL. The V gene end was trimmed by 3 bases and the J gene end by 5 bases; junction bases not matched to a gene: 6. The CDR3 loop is CASSHGLAAGETQYF. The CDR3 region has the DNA TGCGCCAGCAGCCATGGACTAGCGGCTGGGGAGACCCAGTACTTC.

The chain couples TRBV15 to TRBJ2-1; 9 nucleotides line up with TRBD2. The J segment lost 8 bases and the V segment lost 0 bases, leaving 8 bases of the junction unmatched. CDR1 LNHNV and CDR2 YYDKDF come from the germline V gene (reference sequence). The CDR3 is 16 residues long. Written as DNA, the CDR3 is TGTGCCACCAGCAGAGATCGGGGACTAGCAGGAGATGAGCAGTTCTTC. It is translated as CATSRDRGLAGDEQFF. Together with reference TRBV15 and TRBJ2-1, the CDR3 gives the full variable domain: DAMVIQNPRYQVTQFGKPVTLSCSQTLNHNVMYWYQQKSSQAPKLLFHYYDKDFNNEADTPDNFQSRRPNTSFCFLDIRSPGLGDTAMYLCATSRDRGLAGDEQFFGPGTRLTVL.